This T cell receptor (beta chain) was identified in a study of cytomegalovirus exposure and HLA in healthy donors. General study findings and limits: The authors listed over 150 TCR beta chains as cytomegalovirus-associated.

In the PCR, 60 Vbeta and 13 Jbeta primers were used. TCRdb keeps only in-frame clones here, not all; method: immunoSEQ multiplex PCR. The sample yields 100,000 to 130,000 clones, about 72% seen once. V was clipped by 11 bases and J by 7 bases, with 14 bases between them. Germline values: CDR1 SEHNR, CDR2 FQNEAQ (reference sequence). There are 11 residues in the CDR3. A word on this clone: Its antigen is not identified.

The source is a man aged 18-30 years in good health and CMV-seronegative. The V gene is TRBV7-9, the J gene TRBJ1-1, with D possibly matching TRBD1 (5 bases). The sample consisted of PBMCs. The CDR3 loop reads CAGQTGSEAFF. The DNA of the CDR3 is TGTGCCGGACAAACGGGCAGTGAAGCTTTCTTT. The full variable domain, its missing parts supplied by reference TRBV7-9 and TRBJ1-1, is DTGVSQNPRHKITKRGQNVTFRCDPISEHNRLYWYRQTLGQGPEFLTYFQNEAQLEKSRLLSDRFSAERPKGSFSTLEIQRTEQGDSAMYLCAGQTGSEAFFGQGTRLTVV.